This TCR beta chain came from a study of tumor and adjacent non-tumor tissue in lung cancer. Turning to the study itself: Patients were aged 31 to 76, 9 to 10 men and about 5 women, stage I to III.

This CDR3 spans 19 amino acids. Germline V gives CDR1 SGHAT, CDR2 FQNNGV. The template was RNA from unsorted bulk tissue. This non-tumor lung sample came from over 3 cm beyond the tumor edge. A modified ARM-PCR protocol with three rounds of nested PCR amplified TCRbeta. Via MiXCR, TCRdb re-called the multiplex PCR reads, giving one row per CDR3 protein. The sample contains 81,000 or so distinct CDR3 sequences, approximately 80% of which appear only once. This clonotype was picked up one time. One end of the junction fails to match germline, which may point to a read error. Sample: distant non-tumor lung tissue. The source of this sequence is a man aged 60 to 69 with non-small cell lung cancer. The V and J genes are TRBV11-2 and TRBJ2-6; TRBD1 is a possible D gene (5 bases). CDR3 in amino acids: CTSSLVPKDRPSGANVLSF. CDR3 bases: TGTACCAGCAGCTTAGTTCCAAAGGATAGGCCCTCTGGGGCCAACGTCCTGAGTTTC.